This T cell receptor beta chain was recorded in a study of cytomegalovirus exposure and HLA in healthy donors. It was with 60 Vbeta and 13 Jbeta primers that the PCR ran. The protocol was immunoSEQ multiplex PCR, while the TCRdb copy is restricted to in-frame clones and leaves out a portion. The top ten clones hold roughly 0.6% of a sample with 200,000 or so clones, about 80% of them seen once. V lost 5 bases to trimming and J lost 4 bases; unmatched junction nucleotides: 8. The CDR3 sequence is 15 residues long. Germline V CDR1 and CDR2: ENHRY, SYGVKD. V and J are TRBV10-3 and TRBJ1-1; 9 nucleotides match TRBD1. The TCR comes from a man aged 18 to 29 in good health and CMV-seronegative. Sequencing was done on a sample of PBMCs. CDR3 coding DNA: TGTGCCATCAGTAGAGAACAGGGGGCAGGCACTGAAGCTTTCTTT. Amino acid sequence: CAISREQGAGTEAFF.